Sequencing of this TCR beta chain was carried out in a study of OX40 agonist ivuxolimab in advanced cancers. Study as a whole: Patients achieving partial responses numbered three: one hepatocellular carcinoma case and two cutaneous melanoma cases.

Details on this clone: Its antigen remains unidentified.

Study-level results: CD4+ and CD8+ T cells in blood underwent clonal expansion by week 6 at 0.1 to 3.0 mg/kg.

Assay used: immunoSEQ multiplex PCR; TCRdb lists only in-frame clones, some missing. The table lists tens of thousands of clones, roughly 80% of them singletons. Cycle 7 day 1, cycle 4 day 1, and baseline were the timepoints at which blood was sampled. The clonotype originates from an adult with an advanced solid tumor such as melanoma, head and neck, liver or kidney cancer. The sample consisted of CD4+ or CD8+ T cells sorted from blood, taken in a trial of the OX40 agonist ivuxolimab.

CDR3 sequence: CASSPLGPGLEQYF. CDR3 nucleotide sequence: TGTGCCAGCAGCCCCCTCGGACCCGGGCTCGAGCAGTACTTC. This chain links TRBV7-9 with TRBJ2-7; D is unresolved. The germline V gene encodes CDR1 SEHNR and CDR2 FQNEAQ (reference sequence). V was clipped by 5 bases and J by 6 bases, with 17 bases between them. The CDR3 sequence is 14 residues long.